The present entry profiles one TCR beta chain with its context. Antigen: not known. UMI-labeled 5' RACE TRB cDNA libraries were prepared from the cells. With the 5' RACE reads reprocessed, TCRdb shows one record per CDR3 protein and no DNA. Recorded for this sample: 84,000 or so distinct CDR3 sequences. This sample was taken from a study of CXCR3-negative and CXCR3-positive naive CD8 T cells. Study findings and constraints: Comparison of naive cells showed more hydrophobic TRB CDR3s in CXCR3-positive than in CXCR3-negative naive cells. The authors found comparable surface CD5 between naive subsets and inferred TCR strength from TRB CDR3 properties.

CDR1 and CDR2 (germline): SGHDN, FVKESK. This CDR3 contains 15 residues. The TCR was taken from a human donor in good health. Some clones in this sample may be carry-over from other donors' samples. The chain links TRBV14 to TRBJ2-7. Sequencing was carried out using naive CXCR3+ CD8+ T cells from blood. The sample's subset: CD45RO-CCR7+CD27+CD95- naive CD8+ T cells expressing CXCR3 (TNR3+). The CDR3 here is CASSQGSRSVYEQYF.